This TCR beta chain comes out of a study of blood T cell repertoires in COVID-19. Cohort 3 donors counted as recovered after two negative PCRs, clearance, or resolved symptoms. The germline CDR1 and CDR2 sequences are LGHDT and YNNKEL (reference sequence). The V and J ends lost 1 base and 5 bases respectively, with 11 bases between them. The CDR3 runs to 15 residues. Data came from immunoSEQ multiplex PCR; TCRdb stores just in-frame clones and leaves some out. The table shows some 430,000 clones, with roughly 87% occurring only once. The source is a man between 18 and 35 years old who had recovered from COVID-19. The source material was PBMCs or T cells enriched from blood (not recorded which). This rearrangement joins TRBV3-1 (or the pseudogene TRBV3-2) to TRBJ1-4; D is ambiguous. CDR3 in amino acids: CASSQGTAKNEKLFF. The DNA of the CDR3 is TGTGCCAGCAGCCAAGGCACAGCCAAGAATGAAAAACTGTTTTTT.